Below, 10 T cell receptor beta chains from the same sample are listed, as sequenced in a study of blood T cell repertoires in COVID-19. Sequencing used immunoSEQ multiplex PCR; TCRdb keeps in-frame clones, though not all of them. The data show tens of thousands of clones, 90% seen once. Sequencing was done on a sample of peripheral blood. The receptor set was obtained from a man aged 35 to 55 with acute or convalescent COVID-19.

J is TRBJ1-2 and V is TRBV29-1; tentatively, D is TRBD1 (6 bases). Trimming removed 6 bases from V and 6 bases from J, with 14 bases in between. The CDR3 length is 12 residues. CDR1 and CDR2 from the germline V gene are SQVTM and ANQGSEA. The CDR3, as DNA: TGCAGCGTAAAACAAGGGGGGGATGGCTACACCTTC. Protein product: CSVKQGGDGYTF.

The V gene is TRBV28, the J gene TRBJ2-1, with TRBD2 matching 7 bases. V gave up 8 bases and J gave up 4 bases; unmatched junction bases: 8. The length of the CDR3 is 14 residues. Germline values: CDR1 MDHEN, CDR2 SYDVKM. The CDR3: CASSDGAGYNEQFF. The CDR3 region has the DNA TGTGCCAGCTCTGATGGAGCGGGGTACAATGAGCAGTTCTTC.

The chain carries TRBV12-3 or TRBV12-4 and TRBJ2-7; D is perhaps TRBD2 (5 bases). V dropped 5 bases and J dropped 4 bases, with 12 bases sitting between them. The CDR3 loop spans 13 amino acids. The CDR3 sequence: CASSPHGLYEQYF. Here the CDR3 DNA reads TGTGCCAGCAGTCCCCACGGACTTTACGAGCAGTACTTC.

The chain has TRBV18 and TRBJ1-1; D perhaps matches TRBD1 (6 bases). The germline V gene encodes CDR1 KGHSH and CDR2 LQKENI. The V end was cut by 3 bases, the J end by 1 base, with 9 bases between. This CDR3 has 14 amino acids. The CDR3 nucleotides are TGTGCCAGCTCACCGGGACAATGGAACACTGAAGCTTTCTTT. Protein product: CASSPGQWNTEAFF.

This chain joins TRBV29-1 and TRBJ2-7; TRBD2 matches at 8 bases. The CDR3 totals 14 residues. Germline values: CDR1 SQVTM, CDR2 ANQGSEA. V lost 5 bases to trimming and J lost 2 bases; unmatched junction nucleotides: 8. CDR3: CSVLLGTSAYEQYF. In nucleotides, the CDR3 is TGCAGCGTTCTACTCGGGACTAGTGCCTACGAGCAGTACTTC.

This clone has more than one count but fewer than ten. This chain connects TRBV19 to TRBJ1-4; weak D call: TRBD1 (6 bases). Germline CDR1 and CDR2: LNHDA and SQIVND (reference sequence). The CDR3 is 14 residues long. Trimming pared 5 bases from V and 5 bases from J, leaving 12 bases between. CDR3: CASSSGTGNEKLFF. CDR3 bases: TGTGCCAGTAGTTCGGGAACAGGGAATGAAAAACTGTTTTTT.

The chain combines TRBV5-8 with TRBJ1-6, with 7 bases that match TRBD1. Trimming cost V 2 bases and J 17 bases; bases outside gene matches: 4. The CDR3 runs to 11 residues. The germline gives CDR1 SGHTS, CDR2 YDEGEE. This CDR3 is CASSFTRGIHF. In DNA, the CDR3 is TGTGCCAGCAGCTTTACCAGGGGGATCCACTTT. The full variable domain, with the rest looked up from reference TRBV5-8 and TRBJ1-6, is EAGVTQSPTHLIKTRGQQATLRCSPISGHTSVYWYQQALGLGLQFLLWYDEGEERNRGNFPPRFSGRQFPNYSSELNVNALELEDSALYLCASSFTRGIHFGNGTRLTVT.

This chain links TRBV5-1 with TRBJ1-3; weak D call: TRBD1 (5 bases). Germline loops: CDR1 SGHRS, CDR2 YFSETQ. The V end lost 4 bases, the J end lost 4 bases, and 21 bases lay between the germline ends. This CDR3 has 17 residues. CDR3 amino acids: CASSLSGLSPGGNTIYF. CDR3 bases: TGCGCCAGCAGCCTTTCGGGACTCTCCCCGGGGGGAAACACCATATATTTT.

V usage is TRBV28 and J usage is TRBJ1-2; D call uncertain. This CDR3 contains 13 residues. Trimming removed 2 bases at V and 2 bases at J, with 6 bases between. CDR1 and CDR2 from the germline V gene are MDHEN and SYDVKM. CDR3 loop: CASSLGKNYGYTF. The CDR3 nucleotides read TGTGCCAGCAGTTTAGGCAAGAACTATGGCTACACCTTC.

The chain is built from TRBV7-9 and TRBJ1-3; TRBD1 might be the D (5 bases). The V and J ends lost 3 bases and 0 bases respectively, with 9 bases between them. CDR3 size: 15 residues. Germline V gene sequence: CDR1 SEHNR, CDR2 FQNEAQ (reference sequence). CDR3 nucleotide sequence: TGTGCCAGCAGCTTCCAGGGTGTCTCTGGAAACACCATATATTTT. Its translation: CASSFQGVSGNTIYF.